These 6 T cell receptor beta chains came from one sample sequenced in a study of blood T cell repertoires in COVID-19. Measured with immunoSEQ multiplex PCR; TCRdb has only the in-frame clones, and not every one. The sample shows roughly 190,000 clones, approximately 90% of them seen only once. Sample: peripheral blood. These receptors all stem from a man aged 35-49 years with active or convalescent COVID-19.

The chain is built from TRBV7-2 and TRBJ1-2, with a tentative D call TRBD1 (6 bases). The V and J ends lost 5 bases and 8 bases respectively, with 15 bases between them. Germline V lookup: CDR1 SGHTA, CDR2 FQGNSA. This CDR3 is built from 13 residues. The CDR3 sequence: CASSQGTHRGYTF. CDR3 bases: TGTGCCAGCAGCCAGGGGACCCATCGAGGCTACACCTTC.

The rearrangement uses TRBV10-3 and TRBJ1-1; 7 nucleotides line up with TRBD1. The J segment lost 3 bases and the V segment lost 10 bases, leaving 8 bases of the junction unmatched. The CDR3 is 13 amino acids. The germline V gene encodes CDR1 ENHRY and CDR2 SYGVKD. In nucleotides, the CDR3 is TGTGCCACCATAGGGGACAGCTACACTGAAGCTTTCTTT. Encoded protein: CATIGDSYTEAFF.

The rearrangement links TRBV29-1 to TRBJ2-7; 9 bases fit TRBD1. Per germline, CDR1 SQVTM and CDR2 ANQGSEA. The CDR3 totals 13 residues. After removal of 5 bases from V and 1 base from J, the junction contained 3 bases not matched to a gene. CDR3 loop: CSVWGQGSYEQYF. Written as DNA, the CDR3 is TGCAGCGTTTGGGGACAGGGATCCTACGAGCAGTACTTC.

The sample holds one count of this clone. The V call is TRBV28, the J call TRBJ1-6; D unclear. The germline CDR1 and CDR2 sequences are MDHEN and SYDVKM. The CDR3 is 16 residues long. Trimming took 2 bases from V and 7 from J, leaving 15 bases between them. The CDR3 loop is CASSLPVGGGNSPLHF. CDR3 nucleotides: TGTGCCAGCAGTTTACCCGTTGGAGGCGGGAATTCACCCCTCCACTTT. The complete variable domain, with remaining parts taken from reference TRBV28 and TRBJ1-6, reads DVKVTQSSRYLVKRTGEKVFLECVQDMDHENMFWYRQDPGLGLRLIYFSYDVKMKEKGDIPEGYSVSREKKERFSLILESASTNQTSMYLCASSLPVGGGNSPLHFGNGTRLTVT.

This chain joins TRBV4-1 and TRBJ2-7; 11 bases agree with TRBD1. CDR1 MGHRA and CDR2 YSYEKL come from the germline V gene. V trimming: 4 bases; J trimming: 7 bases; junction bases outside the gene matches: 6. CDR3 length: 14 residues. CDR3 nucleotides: TGCGCCAGCAGCCGGGACAGGGGGTTTGGAGAGCAGTACTTC. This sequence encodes CASSRDRGFGEQYF.

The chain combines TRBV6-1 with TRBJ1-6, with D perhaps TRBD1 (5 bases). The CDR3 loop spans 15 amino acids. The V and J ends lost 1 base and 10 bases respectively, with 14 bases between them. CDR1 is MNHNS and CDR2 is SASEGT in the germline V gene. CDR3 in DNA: TGTGCCAGCAGTGAAGATTGGGGGGTGGGATCACCCCTCCACTTT. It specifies CASSEDWGVGSPLHF.